Following are 3 T cell receptor beta chains from one sample sequenced in a study of regulatory T cells in long-lasting Graves disease. According to the study, TCR beta libraries were built with iRepertoire HTBI primers and CDR3-region Arm-PCR. TCRdb itself ran the multiplex PCR reads through MiXCR, one entry per CDR3 protein. The data contain approximately 400,000 distinct CDR3 sequences, about 15% of them singletons. Time point described: newly diagnosed GD, antithyroid drugs for less than 3 months. TCR sequences were obtained from RNA taken from PBMCs. This same sample was also part of a study on T cells in Graves' hyperthyroidism and ophthalmopathy.

This sample comprised peripheral blood mononuclear cells (PBMCs), obtained at new diagnosis, from a patient treated with antithyroid drugs. Every receptor here comes from a woman younger than 45 with Graves disease.

V and J are TRBV5-4 and TRBJ2-2; 9 positions match TRBD2. V shed 4 bases and J 3 bases; nucleotides not matched to a gene: 13. CDR3 length equals 18 residues. Per the germline V gene, CDR1 is SGHNT and CDR2 is YYREEE (reference sequence). The chain's CDR3 is CASSEPSSGSRDTGELFF. In nucleotides, the CDR3 is TGTGCCAGCAGCGAACCTAGTAGCGGGAGTCGCGACACCGGGGAGCTGTTTTTT.

This clonotype came up many times. The chain links TRBV30 to TRBJ2-3; D unclear. Trimming removed 2 bases at V and 5 bases at J, with 5 bases between. The length of the CDR3 is 11 residues. Germline CDR1 GTSNPN, CDR2 SVGIG (reference sequence). The CDR3 nucleotides read TGTGCCTGGAGTAGAGAAGATACGCAGTATTTT. It codes for CAWSREDTQYF.

This clonotype has ten or more counts. The rearrangement joins TRBV30 to TRBJ1-2; D is ambiguous. Trimming removed 6 bases from V and 4 bases from J, with 21 bases in between. The CDR3 loop spans 15 amino acids. Germline V gene lookup returns CDR1 GTSNPN and CDR2 SVGIG (reference sequence). CDR3 coding DNA: TGTGCCTGCATCTCGGGGTCCTACTCCCCCTATGGCTACACCTTC. Encoded protein: CACISGSYSPYGYTF.